This TCR beta chain is from a study of beta chain features in type 1 diabetes. General study findings and limits: Type 1 diabetes patients had moderately but significantly shorter TCRB CDR3s in all four CD4+ subsets.

Of the isolated RNA, all was reverse transcribed, and so the sequenced material was expressed TCRB transcripts. The protocol was immunoSEQ multiplex PCR, while the TCRdb copy is restricted to in-frame clones and leaves out a portion. The sample carries about half a million clones, 11% recorded once. This CDR3 region has 16 residues. The V and J ends lost 3 bases and 7 bases, in that order; junction bases with no gene match: 12. CDR1 is KGHSH and CDR2 is LQKENI in the germline V gene. Only a few counts were recorded for this clone. What it binds is not known. This clonotype was obtained from a woman younger than 35 in good health. Specimen: naive CD4+ T cells from blood. The chain links TRBV18 to TRBJ2-7; 10 nucleotides match TRBD1. The CDR3 DNA reads TGTGCCAGCTCACCTATTCCGGGACAGGGGAGAGGTGAGCAGTACTTC. Amino acid sequence: CASSPIPGQGRGEQYF. Supplemented by reference TRBV18 and TRBJ2-7, the full variable domain reads NAGVMQNPRHLVRRRGQEARLRCSPMKGHSHVYWYRQLPEEGLKFMVYLQKENIIDESGMPKERFSAEFPKEGPSILRIQQVVRGDSAAYFCASSPIPGQGRGEQYFGPGTRLTVT.